This record covers a single T cell receptor (beta chain). Its target is unknown. The record originates from a study of radiotherapy plus CTLA-4 blockade in lung cancer. Study details: Across the patients, objective responses occurred in under 20%, and disease control in approximately 30%.

This table comes from immunoSEQ multiplex PCR, and its TCRdb copy is limited to in-frame clones, with some not included. The data show under 95,000 clones, 84% seen once. The CDR3 spans 16 residues. Germline CDR1 and CDR2: SGDLS and YYNGEE. V trimming: 2 bases; J trimming: 4 bases; junction bases outside the gene matches: 4. The study's findings and limits: Early clonal dynamics of blood T cells, together with interferon-beta, were reported as the best response predictor. Blood TCR clones of tumor origin expanded after radiotherapy plus ipilimumab.

Receiving focal radiation plus CTLA-4 blockade with ipilimumab were patients who had chemo-refractory metastatic non-small-cell lung cancer. This receptor was identified in a human donor with non-small cell lung cancer who had stable disease on radiotherapy plus ipilimumab. The specimen was peripheral blood, collected from a patient treated with radiotherapy plus ipilimumab. V usage is TRBV9 and J usage is TRBJ2-5; 14 bases map to TRBD2. The CDR3 coding sequence is TGTGCCAGCAGCGTTGGACTAGCGGGAGGAGGAGAGACCCAGTACTTC. Encoded protein: CASSVGLAGGGETQYF.